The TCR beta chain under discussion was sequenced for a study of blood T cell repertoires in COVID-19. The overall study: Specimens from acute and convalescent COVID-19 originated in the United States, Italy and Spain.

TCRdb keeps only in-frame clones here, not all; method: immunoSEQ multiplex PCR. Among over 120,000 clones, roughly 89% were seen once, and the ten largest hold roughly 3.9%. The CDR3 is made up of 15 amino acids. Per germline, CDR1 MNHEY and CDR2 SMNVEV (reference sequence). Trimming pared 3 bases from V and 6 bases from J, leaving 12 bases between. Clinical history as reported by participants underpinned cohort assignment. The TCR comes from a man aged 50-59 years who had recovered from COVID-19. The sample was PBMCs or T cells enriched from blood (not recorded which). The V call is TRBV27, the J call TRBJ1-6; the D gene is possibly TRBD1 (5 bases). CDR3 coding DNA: TGTGCCAGCAGTTTCCAGACAGATCTTAATTCACCCCTCCACTTT. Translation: CASSFQTDLNSPLHF.